This TCR beta chain appears in the sequencing data of a study of cytomegalovirus exposure and HLA in healthy donors. Points from the study as a whole: Reports indicated that the classifier achieved high specificity and sensitivity in diagnosing cytomegalovirus status. A few CMV-associated chains were confirmed in vitro to be specific for CMV antigens. Listed as cytomegalovirus-associated were 164 TCR beta chains.

As for this clone: The target antigen is unknown.

An approximately 130-subject validation cohort, separate from the approximately 610-subject first cohort, supplied the donors. V shed 1 base and J shed 6 bases, with 8 bases lying between them. The CDR3 consists of 13 residues. Germline loops: CDR1 SGHNT, CDR2 YENEEA. Here immunoSEQ multiplex PCR was the method, and the copy in TCRdb shows in-frame clones only, minus some. Among approximately 150,000 clones listed, around nine tenths were seen once. This chain links TRBV11-3 with TRBJ2-3; perhaps TRBD2 as D (5 bases). The clonotype comes from a woman aged 25 to 39 in good health and CMV-seronegative. The specimen was PBMCs. The CDR3 is CASSLAWEDTQYF. The CDR3 DNA follows: TGTGCCAGCAGCTTAGCATGGGAGGATACGCAGTATTTT.